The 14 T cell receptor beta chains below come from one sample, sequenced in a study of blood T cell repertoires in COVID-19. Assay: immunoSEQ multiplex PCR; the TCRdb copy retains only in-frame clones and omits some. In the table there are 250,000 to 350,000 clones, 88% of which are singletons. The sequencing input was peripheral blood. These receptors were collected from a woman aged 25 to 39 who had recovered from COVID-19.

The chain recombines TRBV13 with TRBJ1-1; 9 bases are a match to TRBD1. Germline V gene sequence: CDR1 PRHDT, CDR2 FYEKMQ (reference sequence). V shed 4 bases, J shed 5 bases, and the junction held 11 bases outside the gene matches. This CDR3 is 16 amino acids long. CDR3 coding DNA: TGTGCCAGCAGCTCCACCCCCGGGACAGGGACAACTGAAGCTTTCTTT. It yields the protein CASSSTPGTGTTEAFF.

The CDR3 loop reads CASRGAQYSNQPQHF. CDR3 nucleotide sequence: TGTGCCAGCAGGGGGGCCCAATATAGCAATCAGCCCCAGCATTTT. The chain uses TRBV28 and TRBJ1-5; perhaps TRBD1 as D (6 bases). Germline V gene sequence: CDR1 MDHEN, CDR2 SYDVKM. There are 15 residues in the CDR3. The V and J ends lost 6 bases and 0 bases respectively, with 12 bases between them.

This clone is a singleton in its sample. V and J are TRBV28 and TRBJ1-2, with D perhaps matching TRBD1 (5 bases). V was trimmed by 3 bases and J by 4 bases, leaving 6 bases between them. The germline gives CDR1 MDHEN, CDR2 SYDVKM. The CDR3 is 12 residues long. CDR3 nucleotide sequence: TGTGCCAGCAGTTTGACAGCCTATGGCTACACCTTC. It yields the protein CASSLTAYGYTF.

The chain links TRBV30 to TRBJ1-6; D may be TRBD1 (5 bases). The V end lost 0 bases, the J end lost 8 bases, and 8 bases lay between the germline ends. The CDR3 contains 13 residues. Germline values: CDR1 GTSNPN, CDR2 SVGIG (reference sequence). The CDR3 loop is CAWSVDRHSPLHF. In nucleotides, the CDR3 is TGTGCCTGGAGTGTAGACAGACATTCACCCCTCCACTTT. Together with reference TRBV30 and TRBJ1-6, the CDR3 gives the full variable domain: SQTIHQWPATLVQPVGSPLSLECTVEGTSNPNLYWYRQAAGRGLQLLFYSVGIGQISSEVPQNLSASRPQDRQFILSSKKLLLSDSGFYLCAWSVDRHSPLHFGNGTRLTVT.

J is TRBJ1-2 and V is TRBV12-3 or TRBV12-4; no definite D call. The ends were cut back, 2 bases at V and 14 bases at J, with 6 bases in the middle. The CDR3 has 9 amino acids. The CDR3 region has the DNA TGTGCCAGCAGTTTATCTAGAACCTTC. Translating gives CASSLSRTF.

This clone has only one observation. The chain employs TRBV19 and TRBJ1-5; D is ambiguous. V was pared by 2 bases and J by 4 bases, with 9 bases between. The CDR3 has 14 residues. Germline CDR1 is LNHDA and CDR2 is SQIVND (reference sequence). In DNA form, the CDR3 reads TGTGCCAGTAGTATAAGGAGGAGGAATCAGCCCCAGCATTTT. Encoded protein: CASSIRRRNQPQHF.

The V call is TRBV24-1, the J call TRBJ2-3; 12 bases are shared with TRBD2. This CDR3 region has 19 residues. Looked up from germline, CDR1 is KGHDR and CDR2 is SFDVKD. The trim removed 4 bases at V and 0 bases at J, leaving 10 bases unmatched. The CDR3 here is CATSDPTSGGHTSTDTQYF. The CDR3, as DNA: TGTGCCACCAGTGACCCCACTAGCGGGGGGCATACTAGCACAGATACGCAGTATTTT.

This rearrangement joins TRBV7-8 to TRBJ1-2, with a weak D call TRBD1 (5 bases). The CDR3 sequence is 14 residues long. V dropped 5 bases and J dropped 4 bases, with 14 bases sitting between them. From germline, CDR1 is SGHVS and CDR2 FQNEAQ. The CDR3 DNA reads TGTGCCAGCAGCCAGAGAGACAGCGCCTATGGCTACACCTTC. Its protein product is CASSQRDSAYGYTF.

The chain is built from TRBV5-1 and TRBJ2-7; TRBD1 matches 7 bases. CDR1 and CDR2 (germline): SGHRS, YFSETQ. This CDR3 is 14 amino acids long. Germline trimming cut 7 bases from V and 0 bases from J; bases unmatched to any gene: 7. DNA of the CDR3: TGCGCCAGCTCCCAAACAGGGGACTCCTACGAGCAGTACTTC. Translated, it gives CASSQTGDSYEQYF.

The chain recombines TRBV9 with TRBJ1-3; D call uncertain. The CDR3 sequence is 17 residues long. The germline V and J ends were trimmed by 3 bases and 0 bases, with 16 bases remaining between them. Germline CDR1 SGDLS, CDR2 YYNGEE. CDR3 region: CASSGALSGISGNTIYF. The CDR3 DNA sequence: TGTGCCAGCAGCGGAGCCCTGAGTGGTATCTCTGGAAACACCATATATTTT.

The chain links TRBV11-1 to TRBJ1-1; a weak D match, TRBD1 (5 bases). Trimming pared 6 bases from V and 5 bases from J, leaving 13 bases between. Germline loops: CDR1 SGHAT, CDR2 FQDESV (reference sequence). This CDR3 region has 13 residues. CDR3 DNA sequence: TGTGCCAGCAGTCGGGGGTTAGGGACTGAAGCTTTCTTT. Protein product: CASSRGLGTEAFF.

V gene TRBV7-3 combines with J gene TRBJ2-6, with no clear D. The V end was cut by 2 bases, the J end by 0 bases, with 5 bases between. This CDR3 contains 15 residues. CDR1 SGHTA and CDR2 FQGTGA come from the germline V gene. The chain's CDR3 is CASSLDISGANVLTF. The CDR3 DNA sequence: TGTGCCAGCAGCTTAGACATCTCTGGGGCCAACGTCCTGACTTTC.

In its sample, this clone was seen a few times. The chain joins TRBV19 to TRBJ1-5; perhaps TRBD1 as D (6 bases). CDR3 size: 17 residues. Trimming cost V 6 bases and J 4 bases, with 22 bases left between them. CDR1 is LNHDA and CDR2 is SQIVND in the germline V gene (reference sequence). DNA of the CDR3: TGTGCCAGTAGCCGGGCGGGGGGGCGAGTTAAGAATCAGCCCCAGCATTTT. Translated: CASSRAGGRVKNQPQHF. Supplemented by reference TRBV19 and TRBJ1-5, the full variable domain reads DGGITQSPKYLFRKEGQNVTLSCEQNLNHDAMYWYRQDPGQGLRLIYYSQIVNDFQKGDIAEGYSVSREKKESFPLTVTSAQKNPTAFYLCASSRAGGRVKNQPQHFGDGTRLSIL.

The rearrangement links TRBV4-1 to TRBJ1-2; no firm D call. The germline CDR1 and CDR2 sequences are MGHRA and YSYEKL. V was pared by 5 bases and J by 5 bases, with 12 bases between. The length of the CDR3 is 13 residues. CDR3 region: CASSYEGGYGYTF. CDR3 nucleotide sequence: TGCGCCAGCAGCTACGAGGGAGGGTATGGCTACACCTTC.